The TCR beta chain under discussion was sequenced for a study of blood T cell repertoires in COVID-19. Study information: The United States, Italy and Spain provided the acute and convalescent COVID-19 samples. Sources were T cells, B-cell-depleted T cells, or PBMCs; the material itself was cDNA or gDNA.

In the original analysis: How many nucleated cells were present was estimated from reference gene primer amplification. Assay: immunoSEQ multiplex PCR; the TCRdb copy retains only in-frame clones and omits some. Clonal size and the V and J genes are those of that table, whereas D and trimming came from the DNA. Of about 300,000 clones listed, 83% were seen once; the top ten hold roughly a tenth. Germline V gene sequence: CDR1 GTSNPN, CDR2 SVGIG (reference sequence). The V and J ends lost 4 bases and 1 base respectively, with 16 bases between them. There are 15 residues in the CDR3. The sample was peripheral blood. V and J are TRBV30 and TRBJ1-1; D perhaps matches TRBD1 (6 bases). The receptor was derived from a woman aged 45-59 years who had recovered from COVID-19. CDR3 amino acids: CAWKGYRVQNTEAFF. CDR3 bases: TGTGCCTGGAAGGGGTACAGGGTTCAGAACACTGAAGCTTTCTTT.